This passage covers 14 T cell receptor beta chains from one sample sequenced in a study of T-cell memory formation after mild COVID-19 (dated by TCRdb to about 2021). The library relied on 5' RACE. Data came from an Illumina NovaSeq 6000. The public reads were run again by TCRdb, first through fastp at Q25 and then through MiXCR, and only productive beta chains were kept. When rows share a CDR3 protein, they turn into one entry using the most common DNA and genes. The sample table lists approximately 240,000 distinct CDR3 sequences, approximately 16% of them with a count of one. Around 3.7% of the sample is in the top ten clones. The sequenced sample was PBMCs or a T cell subset sorted from them (not recorded which). These receptors originate from a man aged 18 to 29 who had mild COVID-19 (a few samples of this study predate the infection). The sample titles of this study are shuffled in the database, so cell type and time point are left out; the donor was told from shared clones.

The chain uses TRBV4-2 and TRBJ2-7; possibly TRBD2 for D (6 bases). The V end lost 2 bases, the J end lost 7 bases, and 15 bases lay between the germline ends. Germline CDR1 and CDR2: LGHNA and YNFKEQ. CDR3 length: 14 amino acids. The CDR3 sequence: CASSQREKIGEQYF. CDR3 bases: TGTGCCAGCAGCCAACGGGAGAAGATAGGGGAGCAGTACTTC.

This rearrangement joins TRBV20-1 to TRBJ1-5; 7 nucleotides align to TRBD1. The germline CDR1 and CDR2 sequences are DFQATT and SNEGSKA (reference sequence). The length of the CDR3 is 16 residues. The junction had 9 bases not matched to a gene; V was cut back by 3 bases and J by 1 base. CDR3 loop: CSASPSDRVSNQPQHF. The CDR3 DNA follows: TGCAGTGCTAGCCCCTCCGACAGGGTCAGCAATCAGCCCCAGCATTTT.

The chain recombines TRBV11-2 with TRBJ2-3, with D perhaps matching TRBD2 (5 bases). Per the germline V gene, CDR1 is SGHAT and CDR2 is FQNNGV. Between the trimmed V and J ends, which lost 2 bases and 2 bases, there was a span of 14 bases. There are 16 residues in the CDR3. Here the CDR3 reads CASSLRGKGATDTQYF. The DNA for the CDR3 is TGTGCCAGCAGCTTAAGAGGGAAAGGAGCCACAGATACGCAGTATTTT. The full variable domain, rest sourced from reference TRBV11-2 and TRBJ2-3, is EAGVAQSPRYKIIEKRQSVAFWCNPISGHATLYWYQQILGQGPKLLIQFQNNGVVDDSQLPKDRFSAERLKGVDSTLKIQPAKLEDSAVYLCASSLRGKGATDTQYFGPGTRLTVL.

The genes are TRBV7-9 and TRBJ1-6, with D unclear. Germline lookup yields CDR1 SEHNR and CDR2 FQNEAQ (reference sequence). V lost 1 base and J 9 bases, leaving 7 bases between the germline ends. The CDR3 has 13 residues. CDR3 residues: CASSLGAGSPLHF. CDR3 sequence (DNA): TGTGCCAGCAGCTTAGGGGCCGGTTCACCCCTCCACTTT.

This CDR3 is CASSLEGYTF. The CDR3 nucleotides are TGTGCCAGCAGCTTAGAGGGCTACACCTTC. The chain carries TRBV7-9 and TRBJ1-2; no definite D call. The V and J ends lost 1 base and 8 bases respectively, with 2 bases between them. The CDR3 extends over 10 amino acids. Germline CDR1 SEHNR, CDR2 FQNEAQ (reference sequence).

The chain recombines TRBV6-5 with TRBJ2-1; 13 nucleotides agree with TRBD2. CDR1 and CDR2 (germline): MNHEY, SVGAGI. With V trimmed by 4 bases and J by 2 bases, 8 bases remained unmatched. CDR3 length: 18 amino acids. The CDR3 here is CASSWAGTSGDPYNEQFF. Written as DNA, the CDR3 is TGTGCCAGCAGTTGGGCCGGGACTAGCGGGGACCCCTACAATGAGCAGTTCTTC.

V gene TRBV6-6 combines with J gene TRBJ1-3, with D possibly matching TRBD1 (5 bases). Looked up from germline, CDR1 is MNHNY and CDR2 is SVGAGI (reference sequence). Trimming took off 9 bases at V and 2 bases at J, with 8 bases between the two ends. The CDR3 loop spans 12 amino acids. CDR3 sequence: CASWDPGNTIYF. The DNA of the CDR3 is TGTGCCAGTTGGGACCCTGGAAACACCATATATTTT.

This clonotype showed up just a few times. V usage is TRBV20-1 and J usage is TRBJ2-5; D may be TRBD1 (6 bases). This CDR3 comprises 13 residues. Germline CDR1 and CDR2: DFQATT and SNEGSKA (reference sequence). Trimming pared 3 bases from V and 5 bases from J, leaving 13 bases between. The CDR3 bases are TGCAGTGCTAGCGACAGGCCCCGGGAGACCCAGTACTTC. Amino acid sequence: CSASDRPRETQYF.

The rearrangement uses TRBV4-3 and TRBJ2-1; 11 bases line up with TRBD2. Germline CDR1 and CDR2: LGHNA and YSLEER. The CDR3 extends over 17 amino acids. With 0 bases clipped from V and 4 bases from J, the junction kept 5 bases outside the gene matches. The CDR3 region is CASSQDASGGIYNEQFF. In nucleotides, the CDR3 is TGCGCCAGCAGCCAAGATGCTAGCGGGGGGATTTACAATGAGCAGTTCTTC.

The chain employs TRBV12-3 or TRBV12-4 and TRBJ2-5; 8 bases line up with TRBD2. V shed 4 bases and J 4 bases; nucleotides not matched to a gene: 8. The CDR3 length is 15 residues. CDR3 nucleotide sequence: TGTGCCAGCAGTTCCCAGGCGGGGGGCTTAGAGACCCAGTACTTC. Encoded protein: CASSSQAGGLETQYF.

The chain links TRBV9 to TRBJ2-5; 9 positions agree with TRBD1. Germline V gives CDR1 SGDLS, CDR2 YYNGEE. The length of the CDR3 is 17 residues. After removal of 4 bases from V and 3 bases from J, the junction contained 13 bases not matched to a gene. The CDR3 DNA is TGTGCCAGCAGCTCCGTCGGACAGGGGAGAGGAGAAGAGACCCAGTACTTC. Translating gives CASSSVGQGRGEETQYF.

This clonotype was seen more than once but under ten times. This chain connects TRBV2 to TRBJ2-1; 7 bases are a match to TRBD2. Losses at the gene ends were 6 bases for V and 16 bases for J; bases not matched to a gene: 15. The CDR3 loop spans 13 amino acids. Germline CDR1 is SNHLY and CDR2 is FYNNEI. CDR3 protein: CASSPSSGVPGFF. CDR3 nucleotides: TGTGCCAGCAGCCCCTCCAGCGGGGTGCCGGGTTTCTTC.

This chain links TRBV10-1 with TRBJ1-6; a weak D match, TRBD1 (6 bases). The CDR3 totals 17 residues. The ends were cut back, 6 bases at V and 10 bases at J, with 25 bases in the middle. Per the germline V gene, CDR1 is WNHNN and CDR2 is SYGVQD (reference sequence). The CDR3 spells CASRFRPGTTSKSPLHF. The DNA of the CDR3 is TGCGCCAGCAGATTCAGGCCCGGGACAACCAGTAAATCACCCCTCCACTTT.

This clonotype was detected only a few times. The chain employs TRBV28 and TRBJ2-1; D is perhaps TRBD2 (7 bases). This CDR3 has 15 residues. With 4 bases removed from V and 3 bases from J, the gap between germline ends came to 13 bases. Germline-derived CDR1 and CDR2 are MDHEN and SYDVKM. CDR3 in amino acids: CASSYVGGLYNEQFF. The CDR3, as DNA: TGTGCCAGCAGTTATGTCGGGGGGCTCTACAATGAGCAGTTCTTC.